This T cell receptor beta chain stems from a study of blood T cell repertoires in COVID-19. Data came from immunoSEQ multiplex PCR; TCRdb stores just in-frame clones and leaves some out. The sample consists of about 270,000 clones, about 82% of them appearing once. There are 17 residues in the CDR3. From germline, CDR1 is SGHAT and CDR2 FQNNGV. With 0 bases removed from V and 5 bases from J, the gap between germline ends came to 17 bases. This chain links TRBV11-2 with TRBJ2-1, with D perhaps matching TRBD2 (5 bases). Specimen: peripheral blood. The origin of this receptor is a woman aged 80 or over with COVID-19, enrolled during active disease. This chain's CDR3 is CASSLEGAQTTHNEQFF. As DNA, the CDR3 is TGTGCCAGCAGCTTAGAGGGAGCTCAGACCACACACAATGAGCAGTTCTTC.